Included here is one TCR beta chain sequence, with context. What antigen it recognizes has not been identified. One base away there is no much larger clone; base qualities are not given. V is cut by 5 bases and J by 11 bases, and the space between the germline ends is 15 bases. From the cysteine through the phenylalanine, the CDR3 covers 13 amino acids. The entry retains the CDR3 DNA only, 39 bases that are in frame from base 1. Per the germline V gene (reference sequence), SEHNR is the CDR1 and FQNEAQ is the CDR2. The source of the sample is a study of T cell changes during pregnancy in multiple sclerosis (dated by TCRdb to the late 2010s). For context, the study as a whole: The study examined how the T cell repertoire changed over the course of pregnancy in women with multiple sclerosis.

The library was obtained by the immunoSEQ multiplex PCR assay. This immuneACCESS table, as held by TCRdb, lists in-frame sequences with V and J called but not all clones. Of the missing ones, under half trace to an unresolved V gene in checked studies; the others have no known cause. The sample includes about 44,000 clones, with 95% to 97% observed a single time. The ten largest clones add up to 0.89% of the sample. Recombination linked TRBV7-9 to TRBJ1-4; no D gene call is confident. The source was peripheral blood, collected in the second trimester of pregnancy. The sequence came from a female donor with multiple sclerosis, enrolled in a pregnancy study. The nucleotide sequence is TGTGCCAGCAGCCCCCCTCCAGGATGGAAACTGTTTTTT. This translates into CASSPPPGWKLFF.